This T cell receptor beta chain stems from a study of a mutant IDH1 vaccine in newly diagnosed glioma. Study-wide background: Treated patients, around 60% male and approximately 40% female, averaged roughly 40 years of age. Radiotherapy, temozolomide, or both had been given previously, and both were given to most.

The data were produced by immunoSEQ multiplex PCR, yet TCRdb's version contains in-frame clones alone and is incomplete. The sample lists 20,000 to 25,000 clones; just over 90% were seen once. Study-wide results and limits: Pseudoprogression seemed unrelated to changes in top peripheral T cell clonotypes.

Trimming stripped 6 bases from V and 9 bases from J, with 20 bases between. Per the germline V gene, CDR1 is MNHEY and CDR2 is SVGAGI. The CDR3 has 14 amino acids. To note about this clone: The antigen is not known.

Time point reported: baseline, week 1 (first vaccination visit). Specified treatment: pre-vaccination baseline after standard-of-care therapy. The astrocytomas were IDH1-mutant, ATRX-negative, and WHO grade 3 or 4. V gene TRBV6-5 combines with J gene TRBJ1-1, with D possibly matching TRBD1 (6 bases). The source of this sequence is a young man with glioma. Sequences were derived from PBMCs, sampled from a glioma patient treated with radiotherapy, temozolomide or both. The DNA for the CDR3 is TGTGCCAGCAGCTTCGACAGGACCCCACTGAAAGCTTTCTTT. Amino acids: CASSFDRTPLKAFF.